These T cell receptor beta chains were read from a single sample in a study of shared clonotypes between healthy human individuals. The repertoire was sequenced with immunoSEQ multiplex PCR; TCRdb's copy has only in-frame clones and lacks some. The table shows 2 million to 2.5 million clones, with over 90% occurring only once. Sequencing used naive CD4+ T cells from PBMCs. The receptor set was obtained from a man aged 18 to 29 in good health. Some clones in this sample may be carry-over from other donors' samples. CDR3s include the opening cysteine and the closing phenylalanine or tryptophan. A D gene is named only where the DNA matches it firmly. Clone size appears in some rows only: once, few, many, or a class for an expanded clone.

V gene,clone size,D gene,J gene,CDR3 protein,CDR3 DNA
TRBV2,NA,NA,TRBJ2-2,CASSLEPTKGGELFF,TGTGCCAGCAGCCTAGAGCCCACCAAGGGCGGGGAGCTGTTTTTT
TRBV7-2,NA,NA,TRBJ2-3,CASSLNPSTDTQYF,TGTGCCAGCAGCTTAAATCCTAGCACAGATACGCAGTATTTT
TRBV5-5,NA,NA,TRBJ2-1,CASRITGSSYNEQFF,TGTGCCAGCAGGATAACAGGGAGCTCCTACAATGAGCAGTTCTTC
TRBV4-3,NA,NA,TRBJ1-2,CASSQETGGYTF,TGCGCCAGCAGCCAAGAGACAGGTGGCTACACCTTC
TRBV15,NA,TRBD1,TRBJ1-3,CATSRDRGRYTIYF,TGTGCCACCAGCAGGGACAGGGGCCGATACACCATATATTTT
TRBV4-1,NA,NA,TRBJ1-6,CASSQGARSSYNSPLHF,TGCGCCAGCAGCCAAGGCGCCAGGAGCTCCTATAATTCACCCCTCCACTTT
TRBV28,NA,NA,TRBJ2-1,CASSFHNEQFF,TGTGCCAGCAGTTTTCACAATGAGCAGTTCTTC
TRBV7-2,NA,TRBD2,TRBJ2-2,CASSPTSGRATGELFF,TGTGCCAGCAGCCCAACTAGCGGGAGGGCCACCGGGGAGCTGTTTTTT
TRBV5-1,once,NA,TRBJ2-1,CASSSQGGQEFF,TGCGCCAGCAGCTCACAGGGCGGCCAGGAGTTCTTC
TRBV9,NA,TRBD2,TRBJ2-3,CASSPLIFGGSIPDTQYF,TGTGCCAGCAGCCCCCTCATATTTGGCGGGAGTATACCAGATACGCAGTATTTT
TRBV7-9,NA,NA,TRBJ2-1,CASSPPRGLGVGNEQFF,TGTGCCAGCAGTCCTCCAAGGGGCCTAGGGGTCGGGAATGAGCAGTTCTTC
TRBV11-2,NA,NA,TRBJ2-5,CASSFRMYQETQYF,TGTGCCAGCAGCTTCAGGATGTACCAAGAGACCCAGTACTTC
TRBV5-1,NA,TRBD2,TRBJ2-7,CASSFGLADTNYEQYF,TGCGCCAGCAGCTTTGGACTAGCGGATACTAACTACGAGCAGTACTTC
TRBV11-2,NA,TRBD2,TRBJ2-3,CASSLDGGTSVPDTQYF,TGTGCCAGCAGCTTAGATGGGGGGACTAGCGTCCCAGATACGCAGTATTTT
TRBV2,NA,NA,TRBJ1-2,CASSVDSNYGYTF,TGTGCCAGCAGTGTGGACAGTAACTATGGCTACACCTTC
TRBV5-4,once,NA,TRBJ2-3,CASSFGGFSYTDTQYF,TGTGCCAGCAGCTTTGGGGGGTTTTCGTACACAGATACGCAGTATTTT
TRBV7-2,NA,TRBD2,TRBJ2-3,CASSAAGVTDTQYF,TGTGCCAGCAGCGCAGCGGGGGTGACAGATACGCAGTATTTT
TRBV28,NA,NA,TRBJ2-7,CASRGTDSSYEQYF,TGTGCCAGCAGGGGGACCGACAGCTCCTACGAGCAGTACTTC
TRBV6-1,NA,NA,TRBJ2-7,CASSEWEFGEQYF,TGTGCCAGCAGTGAGTGGGAGTTTGGGGAGCAGTACTTC
TRBV5-1,NA,NA,TRBJ2-3,CASSLEGRNPSTDTQYF,TGCGCCAGCAGCTTGGAGGGACGGAACCCTAGCACAGATACGCAGTATTTT
TRBV6-4,NA,NA,TRBJ2-7,CASSAIVQGDGCEQYF,TGTGCCAGCAGTGCCATCGTTCAGGGCGATGGATGCGAGCAGTACTTC
TRBV5-1,NA,TRBD2,TRBJ2-1,CASSFSGGGANEQFF,TGCGCCAGCAGCTTTAGCGGGGGAGGGGCCAATGAGCAGTTCTTC
TRBV28,NA,TRBD1,TRBJ1-2,CASRPRGRRGYTF,TGTGCCAGCAGACCTAGGGGGCGCCGAGGCTACACCTTC
TRBV27,NA,TRBD2,TRBJ2-7,CASSELAGTSYEQYF,TGTGCCAGCAGCGAGCTAGCGGGGACCTCCTACGAGCAGTACTTC
TRBV4-2,once,TRBD2,TRBJ2-1,CASSQELAVNEQFF,TGTGCCAGCAGCCAAGAACTAGCGGTCAATGAGCAGTTCTTC
TRBV6-1,NA,NA,TRBJ2-7,CASTPLGGTYEQYF,TGTGCCAGCACCCCCCTTGGGGGGACCTACGAGCAGTACTTC
TRBV9,once,NA,TRBJ2-2,CASSALGGAGELFF,TGTGCCAGCAGCGCTCTGGGAGGCGCCGGGGAGCTGTTTTTT
TRBV5-4,NA,TRBD1,TRBJ2-7,CASSLAFMQGVGEQYF,TGTGCCAGCAGCTTGGCCTTCATGCAGGGGGTAGGAGAGCAGTACTTC
TRBV7-3,few,NA,TRBJ2-1,CASSLQGNEQFF,TGTGCCAGCAGCTTACAGGGCAATGAGCAGTTCTTC
TRBV7-8,NA,NA,TRBJ2-1,CASSLTPIYGNEQFF,TGTGCCAGCAGCTTAACACCGATTTACGGCAATGAGCAGTTCTTC
TRBV27,NA,TRBD1,TRBJ2-5,CASGTVRETQYF,TGTGCCAGCGGGACAGTCCGAGAGACCCAGTACTTC
TRBV7-3,NA,NA,TRBJ2-7,CASSLFAGRDYEQYF,TGTGCCAGCAGCTTATTCGCGGGAAGGGACTACGAGCAGTACTTC
TRBV5-8,NA,NA,TRBJ2-5,CASSWERETQYF,TGTGCCAGCAGCTGGGAGAGGGAGACCCAGTACTTC
TRBV5-1,NA,NA,TRBJ1-1,CASSLQTGNTEAFF,TGCGCCAGCAGCTTACAGACAGGGAACACTGAAGCTTTCTTT
TRBV27,NA,TRBD2,TRBJ2-7,CASSPLVVTSGRLYEQYF,TGTGCCAGCAGTCCACTCGTGGTGACTAGCGGGAGACTGTACGAGCAGTACTTC
TRBV7-8,NA,NA,TRBJ1-1,CASSSSRAEAFF,TGTGCCAGCAGCTCATCCAGAGCCGAAGCTTTCTTT
TRBV10-3,once,NA,TRBJ1-5,CAIQDMGPGQPQHF,TGTGCCATACAAGACATGGGGCCGGGTCAGCCCCAGCATTTT
TRBV18,NA,NA,TRBJ2-7,CASSPDLGGSYEQYF,TGTGCCAGCTCACCCGATTTGGGCGGGTCCTACGAGCAGTACTTC
TRBV7-2,NA,NA,TRBJ2-7,CASSHSPQGYEQYF,TGTGCCAGCAGCCACTCCCCACAGGGATACGAGCAGTACTTC
TRBV11-2,NA,NA,TRBJ2-5,CASSLAVGQETQYF,TGTGCCAGCAGCTTAGCAGTAGGCCAAGAGACCCAGTACTTC
TRBV19,NA,TRBD1,TRBJ1-5,CASSIDTRQGLGNQPQHF,TGTGCCAGTAGTATAGATACAAGACAGGGATTGGGCAATCAGCCCCAGCATTTT
TRBV5-5,NA,NA,TRBJ2-1,CASRSVRGLSYNEQFF,TGTGCCAGCAGGTCGGTGCGGGGCCTCTCCTACAATGAGCAGTTCTTC
TRBV27,once,NA,TRBJ2-7,CASSPVIWGSSSYEQYF,TGTGCCAGCAGTCCTGTGATCTGGGGATCAAGCTCCTACGAGCAGTACTTC
TRBV6-1,NA,NA,TRBJ1-3,CASRITSGNTIYF,TGTGCCAGCAGAATCACCTCTGGAAACACCATATATTTT
TRBV4-2,NA,TRBD2,TRBJ2-3,CASSQDPTSGGDTQYF,TGTGCCAGCAGCCAAGATCCTACTAGCGGGGGAGATACGCAGTATTTT
TRBV7-9,NA,NA,TRBJ2-2,CASSPQRERRGELFF,TGTGCCAGCAGCCCCCAACGGGAGAGGCGAGGGGAGCTGTTTTTT
TRBV5-6,NA,NA,TRBJ1-2,CASSLPGIYGYTF,TGTGCCAGCAGCTTGCCCGGGATTTATGGCTACACCTTC
TRBV5-1,once,NA,TRBJ2-3,CASSQISGPGDTQYF,TGCGCCAGCAGCCAAATTAGCGGTCCGGGAGATACGCAGTATTTT
TRBV5-1,NA,NA,TRBJ2-7,CASSLGASYEQYF,TGCGCCAGCAGCTTGGGAGCCTCCTACGAGCAGTACTTC
TRBV6-6,NA,TRBD1,TRBJ1-1,CASSYTLTGKPEAFF,TGTGCCAGCAGTTACACCCTGACAGGGAAACCTGAAGCTTTCTTT
TRBV5-5,NA,NA,TRBJ2-7,CASSAGTPASYEQYF,TGTGCCAGCAGCGCCGGGACCCCCGCCTCCTACGAGCAGTACTTC
TRBV28,few,NA,TRBJ1-1,CASSLVGGVNTEAFF,TGTGCCAGCAGTTTGGTTGGAGGGGTAAACACTGAAGCTTTCTTT
TRBV7-9,NA,NA,TRBJ1-1,CASSTHREDLVAFF,TGTGCCAGCAGCACGCACAGGGAGGACCTTGTAGCTTTCTTT
TRBV28,NA,NA,TRBJ2-1,CASSLYRVGEQFF,TGTGCCAGCAGCCTATACAGGGTTGGTGAGCAGTTCTTC
TRBV29-1,NA,TRBD1,TRBJ2-5,CSVESGRGRSETQYF,TGCAGCGTTGAGTCCGGCAGGGGGCGATCTGAGACCCAGTACTTC
TRBV18,NA,TRBD2,TRBJ2-7,CASSPRPSGASYEQYF,TGTGCCAGCTCACCACGGCCTAGCGGGGCCTCCTACGAGCAGTACTTC
TRBV5-1,NA,TRBD1,TRBJ1-4,CASSLGQGATTNEKLFF,TGCGCCAGCAGCTTGGGACAGGGGGCCACTACTAATGAAAAACTGTTTTTT
TRBV6-6,NA,NA,TRBJ1-1,CASSLQHMNTEAFF,TGTGCCAGCAGCCTACAGCATATGAACACTGAAGCTTTCTTT
TRBV14,NA,NA,TRBJ1-5,CASSQTRGPQHF,TGTGCCAGCAGCCAAACCAGGGGGCCCCAGCATTTT